The T cell receptor (beta chain) described here comes from a study of blood T cell repertoires in COVID-19. The wider study: Samples of COVID-19 (acute and convalescent) were obtained from the United States, Italy and Spain. In each case, the material was cDNA or gDNA derived from T cells, B-cell-depleted T cells, or PBMCs.

Per the germline V gene, CDR1 is SGHRS and CDR2 is YFSETQ. V was clipped by 2 bases and J by 5 bases; unmatched bases: 5. The CDR3 contains 14 residues. In the authors' methods: Quantification of nucleated cells was approximated via reference gene primer amplification. Using immunoSEQ multiplex PCR, the repertoire was profiled, and TCRdb retains in-frame clones only, with some absent. Clone size and the V and J calls come from that table; the DNA yielded D and trimming. The repertoire holds more than 100,000 clones, around 89% seen once, with 3% to 4.5% in the top ten. The V gene is TRBV5-1, the J gene TRBJ1-1, with TRBD1 identical over 8 bases. The source material was peripheral blood. This clonotype was sampled from a woman in her sixties or seventies with acute or convalescent COVID-19. In DNA, the CDR3 is TGCGCCAGCAGCTTATCAGGGGGCAATACTGAAGCTTTCTTT. Its translation is CASSLSGGNTEAFF. The full variable domain, completed using reference TRBV5-1 and TRBJ1-1, is KAGVTQTPRYLIKTRGQQVTLSCSPISGHRSVSWYQQTPGQGLQFLFEYFSETQRNKGNFPGRFSGRQFSNSRSEMNVSTLELGDSALYLCASSLSGGNTEAFFGQGTRLTVV.